This T cell receptor (beta chain) was sequenced for a study of CD8 T cells in ankylosing spondylitis. The CDR3 length is 15 residues. Germline V gene lookup returns CDR1 SGDLS and CDR2 YYNGEE. The V end was cut by 6 bases, the J end by 6 bases, with 16 bases between. This clonotype was picked up a small number of times. TCRdb redid the calling of the 5' RACE reads with MiXCR, one entry per CDR3 protein. The profile covers about 39,000 distinct CDR3 sequences, with over 3.5% appearing a single time and about 4% taken by the ten largest. The V gene is TRBV9, the J gene TRBJ1-6, with D perhaps TRBD1 (5 bases). Sample: blood, either unsorted or a sorted T cell fraction (not recorded which). This receptor was obtained from a female donor with ankylosing spondylitis or in good health (not recorded which). The CDR3 bases are TGTGCCAGCACCGGTGGGGCCGGGTCTAATTCACCCCTCCACTTT. It is translated as CASTGGAGSNSPLHF.